A single sample gave rise to the 8 T cell receptor beta chains below, sequenced in a study of blood T cell repertoires in COVID-19. Repertoires were generated with immunoSEQ multiplex PCR, while TCRdb's copy carries only in-frame clones and drops some. This sample has 75,000 or so clones; around 83% occur once, and the top ten carry 3.5%. Sequenced input: peripheral blood. Every receptor here comes from a man aged 45-65 years with acute or convalescent COVID-19.

This chain connects TRBV6-2 or TRBV6-3 to TRBJ1-3; D unclear. The ends were cut back, 5 bases at V and 3 bases at J, with 2 bases in the middle. CDR1 is MNHEY and CDR2 is SVGEGT in the germline V gene. This CDR3 comprises 11 residues. Here the CDR3 DNA reads TGTGCCAGCAGTCTTGGAAACACCATATATTTT. Translating it yields CASSLGNTIYF.

The chain couples TRBV5-4 to TRBJ1-1, with 8 bases that match TRBD1. Germline V gene lookup returns CDR1 SGHNT and CDR2 YYREEE (reference sequence). V gave up 4 bases and J gave up 4 bases; unmatched junction bases: 6. The CDR3 covers 14 residues. CDR3 in amino acids: CASSKTGEVTEAFF. CDR3 in DNA: TGTGCCAGCAGCAAGACAGGGGAGGTCACTGAAGCTTTCTTT. The complete variable domain, with remaining parts taken from reference TRBV5-4 and TRBJ1-1, reads ETGVTQSPTHLIKTRGQQVTLRCSSQSGHNTVSWYQQALGQGPQFIFQYYREEENGRGNFPPRFSGLQFPNYSSELNVNALELDDSALYLCASSKTGEVTEAFFGQGTRLTVV.

The rearrangement joins TRBV11-1 to TRBJ2-3; D ambiguous. Germline V gene lookup returns CDR1 SGHAT and CDR2 FQDESV (reference sequence). The germline V and J ends were trimmed by 0 bases and 1 base, with 5 bases remaining between them. The CDR3 sequence is 14 residues long. The CDR3 region is CASSLATGTDTQYF. As DNA, the CDR3 is TGTGCCAGCAGCTTAGCCACAGGCACAGATACGCAGTATTTT.

This chain connects TRBV21-1 to TRBJ1-4. TRBV21-1 is classified as a pseudogene. This CDR3 contains 16 residues. DNA of the CDR3: TGTGCCAGCAGCAAAGGCGTTGGGGGGTTTAAAGAAAAACTGTTTTTT. Encoded protein: CASSKGVGGFKEKLFF.

The chain couples TRBV5-1 to TRBJ2-1, with 7 bases that match TRBD2. Trimming removed 0 bases from V and 3 bases from J; junction bases left unmatched: 0. The CDR3 runs to 14 residues. In germline, CDR1 is SGHRS, CDR2 YFSETQ. The CDR3 protein is CASSLASGYNEQFF. CDR3 DNA: TGCGCCAGCAGCTTGGCTAGCGGCTACAATGAGCAGTTCTTC.

This chain connects TRBV7-6 to TRBJ2-1; D is perhaps TRBD1 (6 bases). Germline V gives CDR1 SGHVS, CDR2 FNYEAQ. The CDR3 totals 18 residues. V lost 1 base and J 0 bases, leaving 16 bases between the germline ends. The CDR3 region is CASSLGGQGLGSYNEQFF. As DNA, the CDR3 is TGTGCCAGCAGCTTAGGGGGCCAGGGGCTGGGCTCCTACAATGAGCAGTTCTTC.

The chain is built from TRBV7-2 and TRBJ2-5; the match to TRBD2 covers 7 bases. V gave up 6 bases and J gave up 4 bases; unmatched junction bases: 8. Germline values: CDR1 SGHTA, CDR2 FQGNSA. The CDR3 totals 14 residues. The DNA of the CDR3 is TGTGCCAGCAGTTTACTGGTAGCGGGAGAGACCCAGTACTTC. As protein: CASSLLVAGETQYF.

V gene TRBV29-1 combines with J gene TRBJ2-1; tentatively, D is TRBD2 (6 bases). Germline CDR1 reads SQVTM; CDR2 reads ANQGSEA. CDR3 length: 17 amino acids. The V and J ends lost 0 bases and 0 bases respectively, with 15 bases between them. CDR3 bases: TGCAGCGTTGAAGAATGGGGACTTGGTAGCTCCTACAATGAGCAGTTCTTC. This translates into CSVEEWGLGSSYNEQFF.